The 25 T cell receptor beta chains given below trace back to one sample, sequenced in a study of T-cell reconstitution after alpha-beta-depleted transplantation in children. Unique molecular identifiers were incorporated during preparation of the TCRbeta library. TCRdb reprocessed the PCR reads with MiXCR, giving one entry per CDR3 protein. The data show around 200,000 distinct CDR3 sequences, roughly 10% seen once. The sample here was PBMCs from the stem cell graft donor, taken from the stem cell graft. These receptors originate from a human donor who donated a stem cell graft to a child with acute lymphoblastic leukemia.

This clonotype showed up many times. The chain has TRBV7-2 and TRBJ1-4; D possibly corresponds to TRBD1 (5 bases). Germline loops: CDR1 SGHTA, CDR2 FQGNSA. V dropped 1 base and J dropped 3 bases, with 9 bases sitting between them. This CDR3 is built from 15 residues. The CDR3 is CASSLGTSPNEKLFF. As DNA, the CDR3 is TGTGCCAGCAGCTTAGGGACAAGCCCTAATGAAAAACTGTTTTTT.

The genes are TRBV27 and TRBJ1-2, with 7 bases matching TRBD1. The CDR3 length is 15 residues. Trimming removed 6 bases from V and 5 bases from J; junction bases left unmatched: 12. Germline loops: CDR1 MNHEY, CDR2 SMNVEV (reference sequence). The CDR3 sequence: CASRGQSQSVYGYTF. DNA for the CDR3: TGTGCCAGCAGGGGACAGAGTCAATCTGTATATGGCTACACCTTC.

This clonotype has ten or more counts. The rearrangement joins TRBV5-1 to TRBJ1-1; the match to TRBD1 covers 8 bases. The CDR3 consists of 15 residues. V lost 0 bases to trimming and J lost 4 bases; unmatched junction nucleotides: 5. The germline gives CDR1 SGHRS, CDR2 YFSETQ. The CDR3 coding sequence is TGCGCCAGCAGCTTGGCGACAGGGGTCGGCACTGAAGCTTTCTTT. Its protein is CASSLATGVGTEAFF.

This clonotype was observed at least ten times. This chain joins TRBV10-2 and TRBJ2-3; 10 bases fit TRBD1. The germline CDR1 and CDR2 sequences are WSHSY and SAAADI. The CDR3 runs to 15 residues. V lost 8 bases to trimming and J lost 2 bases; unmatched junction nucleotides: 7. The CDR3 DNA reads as TGCGCCAGCCAAGGACAGGGGGGACCCACAGATACGCAGTATTTT. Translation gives CASQGQGGPTDTQYF.

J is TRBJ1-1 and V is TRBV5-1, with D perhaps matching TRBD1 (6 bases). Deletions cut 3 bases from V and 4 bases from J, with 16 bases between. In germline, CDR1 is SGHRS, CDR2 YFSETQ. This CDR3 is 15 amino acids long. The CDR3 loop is CASSYRERRSTEAFF. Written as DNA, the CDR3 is TGCGCCAGCAGCTACAGGGAGCGAAGGAGCACTGAAGCTTTCTTT.

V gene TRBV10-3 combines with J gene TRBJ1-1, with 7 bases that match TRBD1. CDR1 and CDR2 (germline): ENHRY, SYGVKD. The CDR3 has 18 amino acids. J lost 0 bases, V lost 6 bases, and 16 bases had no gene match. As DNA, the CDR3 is TGTGCCATCAGCCTTAACCGGGACAGCGAAGTTTTGAACACTGAAGCTTTCTTT. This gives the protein CAISLNRDSEVLNTEAFF.

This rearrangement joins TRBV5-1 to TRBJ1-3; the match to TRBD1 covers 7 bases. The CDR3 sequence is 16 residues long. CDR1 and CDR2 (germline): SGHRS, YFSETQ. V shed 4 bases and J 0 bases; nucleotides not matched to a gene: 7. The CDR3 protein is CASSRTSGGSGNTIYF. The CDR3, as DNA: TGCGCCAGCAGCAGAACTTCAGGGGGCTCTGGAAACACCATATATTTT.

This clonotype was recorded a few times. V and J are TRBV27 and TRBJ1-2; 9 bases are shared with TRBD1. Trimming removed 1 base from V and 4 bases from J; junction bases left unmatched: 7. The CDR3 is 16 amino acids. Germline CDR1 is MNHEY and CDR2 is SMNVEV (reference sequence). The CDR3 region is CASSLFGGQGVYGYTF. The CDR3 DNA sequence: TGTGCCAGCAGTTTATTTGGGGGACAGGGCGTCTATGGCTACACCTTC.

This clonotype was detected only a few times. DNA for the CDR3: TGTGCCAGCAGCTTAGACCTCGGACGACTTCGAAGGGGCTACACCTTC. Its protein is CASSLDLGRLRRGYTF. The V call is TRBV7-9, the J call TRBJ1-2; D is undetermined. With 1 base removed from V and 8 bases from J, the gap between germline ends came to 20 bases. CDR3 length equals 16 residues. Germline CDR1 reads SEHNR; CDR2 reads FQNEAQ (reference sequence).

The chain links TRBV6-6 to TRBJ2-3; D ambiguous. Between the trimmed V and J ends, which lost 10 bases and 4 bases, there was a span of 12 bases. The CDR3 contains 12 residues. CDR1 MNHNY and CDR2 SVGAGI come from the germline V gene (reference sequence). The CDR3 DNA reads TGTGCCACCCTAACCCCGGCAGATACGCAGTATTTT. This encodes CATLTPADTQYF.

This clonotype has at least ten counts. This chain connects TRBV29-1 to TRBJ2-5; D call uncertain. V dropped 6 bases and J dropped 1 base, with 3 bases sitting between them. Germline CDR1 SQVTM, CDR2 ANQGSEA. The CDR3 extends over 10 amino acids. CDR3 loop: CSVGQETQYF. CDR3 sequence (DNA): TGCAGCGTAGGCCAAGAGACCCAGTACTTC.

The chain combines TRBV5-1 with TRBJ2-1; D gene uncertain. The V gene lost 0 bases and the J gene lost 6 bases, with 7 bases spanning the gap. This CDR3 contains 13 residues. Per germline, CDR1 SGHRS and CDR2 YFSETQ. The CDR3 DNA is TGCGCCAGCAGCTTGGAGTGGATCAATGAGCAGTTCTTC. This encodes CASSLEWINEQFF.

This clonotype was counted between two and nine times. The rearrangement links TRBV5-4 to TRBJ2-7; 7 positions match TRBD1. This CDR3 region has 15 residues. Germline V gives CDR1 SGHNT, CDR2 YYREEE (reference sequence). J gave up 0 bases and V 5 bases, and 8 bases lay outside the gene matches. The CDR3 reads CASSSDRVSSYEQYF. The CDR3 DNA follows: TGTGCCAGCAGTTCCGACAGGGTAAGCTCCTACGAGCAGTACTTC.

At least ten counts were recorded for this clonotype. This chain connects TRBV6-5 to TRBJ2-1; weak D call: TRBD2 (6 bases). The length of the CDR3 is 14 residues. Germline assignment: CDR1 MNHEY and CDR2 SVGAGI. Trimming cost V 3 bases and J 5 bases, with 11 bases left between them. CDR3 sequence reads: CASSYPGLNNEQFF. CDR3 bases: TGTGCCAGCAGTTATCCGGGACTTAACAATGAGCAGTTCTTC.

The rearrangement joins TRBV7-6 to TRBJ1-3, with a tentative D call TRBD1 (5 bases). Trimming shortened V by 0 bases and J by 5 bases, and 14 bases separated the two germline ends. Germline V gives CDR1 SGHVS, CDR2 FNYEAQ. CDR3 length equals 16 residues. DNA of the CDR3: TGTGCCAGCAGCTTAGCCGCCGGGGGGAGAAGAAACACCATATATTTT. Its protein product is CASSLAAGGRRNTIYF.

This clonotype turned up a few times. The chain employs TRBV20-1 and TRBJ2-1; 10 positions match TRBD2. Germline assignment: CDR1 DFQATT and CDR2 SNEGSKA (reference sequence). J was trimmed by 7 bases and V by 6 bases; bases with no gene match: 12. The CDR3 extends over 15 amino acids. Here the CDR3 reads CSAHEAGGPQNEQFF. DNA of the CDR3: TGCAGTGCCCACGAAGCGGGGGGGCCCCAAAATGAGCAGTTCTTC.

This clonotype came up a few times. The CDR3 region is CASSRIGADYGYTF. The CDR3 region has the DNA TGTGCCAGCTCCAGAATCGGGGCAGACTATGGCTACACCTTC. The chain carries TRBV18 and TRBJ1-2; D may be TRBD1 (5 bases). Per the germline V gene, CDR1 is KGHSH and CDR2 is LQKENI. V dropped 6 bases and J dropped 3 bases, with 14 bases sitting between them. The CDR3 is 14 amino acids. The whole variable domain, remainder taken from reference TRBV18 and TRBJ1-2, is NAGVMQNPRHLVRRRGQEARLRCSPMKGHSHVYWYRQLPEEGLKFMVYLQKENIIDESGMPKERFSAEFPKEGPSILRIQQVVRGDSAAYFCASSRIGADYGYTFGSGTRLTVV.

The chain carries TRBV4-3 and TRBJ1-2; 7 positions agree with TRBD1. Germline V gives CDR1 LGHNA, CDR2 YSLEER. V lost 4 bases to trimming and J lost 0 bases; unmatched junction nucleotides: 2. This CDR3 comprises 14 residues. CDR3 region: CASSPGTANYGYTF. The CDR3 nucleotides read TGCGCCAGCAGCCCCGGGACAGCTAACTATGGCTACACCTTC.

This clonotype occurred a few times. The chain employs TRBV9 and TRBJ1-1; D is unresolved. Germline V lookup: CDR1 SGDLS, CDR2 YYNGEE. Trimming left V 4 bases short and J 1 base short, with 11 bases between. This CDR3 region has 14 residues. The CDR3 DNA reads TGTGCCAGCAGCCCCCCATACGCGAACACTGAAGCTTTCTTT. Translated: CASSPPYANTEAFF.

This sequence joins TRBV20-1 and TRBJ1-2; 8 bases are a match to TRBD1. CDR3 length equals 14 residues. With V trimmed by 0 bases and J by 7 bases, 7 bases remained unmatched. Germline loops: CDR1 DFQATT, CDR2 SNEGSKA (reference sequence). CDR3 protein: CSARETDRESGYTF. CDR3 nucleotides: TGCAGTGCTAGAGAAACGGACAGGGAGAGTGGCTACACCTTC.

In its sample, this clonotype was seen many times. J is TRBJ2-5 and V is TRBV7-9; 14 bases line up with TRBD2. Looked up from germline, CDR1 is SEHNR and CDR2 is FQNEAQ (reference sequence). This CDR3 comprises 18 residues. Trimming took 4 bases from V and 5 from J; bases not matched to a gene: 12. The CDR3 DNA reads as TGTGCCAGCAGCTCGGAATGGACTAGCGGGGGGAGTAGGGAGACCCAGTACTTC. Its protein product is CASSSEWTSGGSRETQYF.

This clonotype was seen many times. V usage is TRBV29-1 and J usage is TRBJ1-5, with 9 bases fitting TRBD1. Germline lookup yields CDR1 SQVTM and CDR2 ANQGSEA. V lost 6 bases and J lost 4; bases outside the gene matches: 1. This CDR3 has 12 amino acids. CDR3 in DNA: TGCAGCGTAGGGACAGGGAATCAGCCCCAGCATTTT. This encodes CSVGTGNQPQHF. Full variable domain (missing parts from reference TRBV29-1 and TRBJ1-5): SAVISQKPSRDICQRGTSLTIQCQVDSQVTMMFWYRQQPGQSLTLIATANQGSEATYESGFVIDKFPISRPNLTFSTLTVSNMSPEDSSIYLCSVGTGNQPQHFGDGTRLSIL.

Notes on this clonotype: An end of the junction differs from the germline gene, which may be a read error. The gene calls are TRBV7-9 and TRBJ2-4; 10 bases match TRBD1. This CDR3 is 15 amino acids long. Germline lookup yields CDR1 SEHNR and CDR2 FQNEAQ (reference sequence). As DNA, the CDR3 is TGTGCCAGCAGCCTAGCCGGGACAGGGGCGAACATTCAGTACTTC. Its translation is CASSLAGTGANIQYF.

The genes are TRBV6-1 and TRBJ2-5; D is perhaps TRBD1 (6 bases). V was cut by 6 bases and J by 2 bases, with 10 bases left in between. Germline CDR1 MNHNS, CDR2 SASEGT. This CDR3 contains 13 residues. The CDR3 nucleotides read TGTGCCAGCAGCCGGACAGCTCAAGAGACCCAGTACTTC. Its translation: CASSRTAQETQYF.

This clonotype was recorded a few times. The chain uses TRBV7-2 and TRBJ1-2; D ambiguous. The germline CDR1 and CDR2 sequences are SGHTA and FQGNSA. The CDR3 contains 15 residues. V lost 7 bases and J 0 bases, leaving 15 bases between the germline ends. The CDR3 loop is CASTLFTHANYGYTF. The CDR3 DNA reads TGTGCCAGCACCCTTTTTACACACGCTAACTATGGCTACACCTTC. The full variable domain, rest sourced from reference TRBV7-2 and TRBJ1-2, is GAGVSQSPSNKVTEKGKDVELRCDPISGHTALYWYRQSLGQGLEFLIYFQGNSAPDKSGLPSDRFSAERTGGSVSTLTIQRTQQEDSAVYLCASTLFTHANYGYTFGSGTRLTVV.